This TCR beta chain was profiled in a study of early T cells in non-severe SARS-CoV-2 infection. About the study: It was bulk RNA from unsorted whole blood that was sequenced, and the chains were unpaired. Findings of the study overall: Matches to VDJdb favored anti-spike CD8 responses and missed private and CD4 specificities.

The V segment lost 5 bases and the J segment 3 bases; nucleotides outside the gene matches: 5. Germline V gene data show CDR1 as MNHEY and CDR2 as SVGAGI. The CDR3 has 14 residues. Researchers tagged individual cDNA molecules with unique molecular identifiers. TCRdb passed the 5' RACE reads through MiXCR, listing each CDR3 protein once. Of approximately 110,000 distinct CDR3 sequences in the sample, about 15% were seen once. This clonotype was observed many times. Antigen: not known. The sequence came from an adult who was a healthcare worker with PCR-confirmed SARS-CoV-2 infection or an uninfected control (not recorded which). Material: whole blood. This sequence joins TRBV6-5 and TRBJ2-7, with TRBD2 matching 9 bases. The DNA for the CDR3 is TGTGCCAGCAGTCAGACTAGCGGCCTCTACGAGCAGTACTTC. This gives the protein CASSQTSGLYEQYF.